This is a list of T cell receptor beta chains from one sample in a study of T cell responses to AZD1222 COVID-19 vaccine. Sequenced by immunoSEQ multiplex PCR; TCRdb stores in-frame clones only, minus some. The sample shows around 170,000 clones, approximately 90% of them seen only once. The sequences come from peripheral blood, collected on day 0 of AZD1222 vaccination. The origin of the receptors is an adult in good health. The CDR3 runs from the conserved cysteine through the conserved F or W. Fields, in order: V gene, clone size, J gene, D gene, CDR3 length, CDR3 protein, CDR3 DNA. A D gene is named only where the DNA matches it firmly. A clone size is listed for some rows: how often the clone was seen (once, few, many), or a class if it is expanded.

TRBV2,.,TRBJ1-2,.,14,CASSEVGQGGGYTF,TGTGCCAGCAGTGAAGTGGGTCAGGGTGGTGGCTACACCTTC
TRBV7-2,.,TRBJ2-5,.,14,CASSLVTGRETQYF,TGTGCCAGCAGCTTAGTCACAGGGCGGGAGACCCAGTACTTC
TRBV11-2,.,TRBJ2-1,.,15,CASSYRGSQGKEQFF,TGTGCCAGCAGCTACCGGGGCTCCCAAGGGAAGGAGCAGTTCTTC
TRBV10-3,.,TRBJ2-1,TRBD1,15,CAISNDRGLTNEQFF,TGTGCCATCAGCAACGACAGGGGGCTTACGAATGAGCAGTTCTTC
TRBV4-1,.,TRBJ1-5,.,15,CASSQDRQNNQPQHF,TGCGCCAGCAGCCAAGATAGGCAGAACAATCAGCCCCAGCATTTT
TRBV16,.,TRBJ2-7,.,14,CASSQSGSSYEQYF,TGTGCCAGCAGCCAATCGGGATCCTCCTACGAGCAGTACTTC
TRBV5-8,.,TRBJ2-5,.,14,CASSLMGPGATQYF,TGTGCCAGCAGCCTAATGGGACCGGGAGCCACCCAGTACTTC
TRBV19,.,TRBJ2-2,TRBD1,17,CASSIDPGTANTGELFF,TGTGCCAGTAGTATAGATCCAGGGACAGCGAACACCGGGGAGCTGTTTTTT
TRBV11-2,.,TRBJ2-1,.,15,CASSSFQRGYNEQFF,TGTGCCAGCAGCAGTTTCCAAAGGGGGTACAATGAGCAGTTCTTC
TRBV24-1,.,TRBJ2-7,.,12,CATSRGGDEQYF,TGTGCCACCAGCAGGGGAGGCGACGAGCAGTACTTC
TRBV14,.,TRBJ2-7,.,15,CASSQGRGRSYEQYF,TGTGCCAGCAGCCAAGGACGGGGGCGCTCCTACGAGCAGTACTTC
TRBV29-1,once,TRBJ1-2,TRBD1,11,CSVEIQGGYTF,TGCAGCGTTGAAATACAGGGGGGCTACACCTTC
TRBV6-4,few,TRBJ2-1,.,14,CASSLTGDNNEQFF,TGTGCCAGCAGCCTAACGGGAGATAACAATGAGCAGTTCTTC
TRBV6-6,once,TRBJ1-1,.,16,CASSYPIAQVNTEAFF,TGTGCCAGCAGTTACCCGATAGCCCAGGTGAACACTGAAGCTTTCTTT
TRBV7-2,.,TRBJ2-7,TRBD2,16,CASSLAGTSGASEQYF,TGTGCCAGCAGCTTAGCGGGAACTAGCGGGGCATCCGAGCAGTACTTC
TRBV19,.,TRBJ2-1,.,14,CASSMRDRHNEQFF,TGTGCCAGTAGTATGCGAGACAGACACAATGAGCAGTTCTTC
TRBV7-8,.,TRBJ1-5,TRBD1,19,CASSLPSRDRDWSNQPQHF,TGTGCCAGCAGCCTGCCCAGTCGGGACAGGGATTGGAGCAATCAGCCCCAGCATTTT
TRBV18,.,TRBJ2-5,.,13,CASSPDSQETQYF,TGTGCCAGCTCCCCGGACAGTCAAGAGACCCAGTACTTC
TRBV6-5,.,TRBJ2-1,.,14,CASGDWIDYNEQFF,TGTGCCAGCGGGGACTGGATAGACTACAATGAGCAGTTCTTC
TRBV18,.,TRBJ1-2,TRBD1,16,CASSPTGIELNYGYTF,TGTGCCAGCTCACCGACAGGGATCGAGTTGAACTATGGCTACACCTTC
TRBV7-9,.,TRBJ2-1,TRBD1,14,CASNERGQLNEQFF,TGTGCCAGCAACGAACGGGGACAGCTAAATGAGCAGTTCTTC
TRBV3-1/TRBV3-2,.,TRBJ2-5,.,15,CASSQGQFGGETQYF,TGTGCCAGCAGCCAAGGGCAATTTGGGGGCGAGACCCAGTACTTC
TRBV19,.,TRBJ1-1,.,12,CASSSLGVPAFF,TGTGCCAGTAGTTCGCTCGGGGTCCCAGCTTTCTTT
TRBV7-9,once,TRBJ2-2,.,14,CASSLARNTGELFF,TGTGCCAGCAGCTTAGCCCGAAACACCGGGGAGCTGTTTTTT
TRBV10-3,.,TRBJ1-1,.,14,CAISGIGVNTEAFF,TGTGCCATCAGTGGGATTGGAGTGAACACTGAAGCTTTCTTT
TRBV10-2,.,TRBJ1-2,.,14,CASSETGKSAGYTF,TGCGCCAGCAGTGAAACAGGGAAATCGGCTGGCTACACCTTC
TRBV28,.,TRBJ2-7,.,13,CSHLGSGAYEQYF,TGTTCACATCTTGGGAGTGGTGCCTACGAGCAGTACTTC
TRBV19,.,TRBJ2-3,.,15,CASSPYEGSKDTQYF,TGTGCCAGTAGTCCTTATGAAGGGTCCAAAGATACGCAGTATTTT
TRBV25-1,.,TRBJ2-2,.,15,CASRDPGGGGRELFF,TGTGCCAGCAGAGACCCCGGGGGAGGGGGCCGGGAGCTGTTTTTT
TRBV11-2,once,TRBJ1-4,.,11,CASSLEGKLFF,TGTGCCAGCAGCTTAGAGGGAAAACTGTTTTTT
TRBV24-1,.,TRBJ2-7,TRBD2,15,CATRGPGLAGDEQYF,TGTGCCACCAGGGGTCCGGGACTAGCGGGAGACGAGCAGTACTTC
TRBV6-4,.,TRBJ2-3,.,13,CASSDSNTDTQYF,TGTGCCAGCAGTGACTCGAACACAGATACGCAGTATTTT
TRBV11-2,.,TRBJ2-7,TRBD2,16,CASSLALAGGSYEQYF,TGTGCCAGCAGCTTAGCATTGGCGGGGGGCTCCTACGAGCAGTACTTC
TRBV5-1,.,TRBJ1-1,TRBD1,17,CASSLAIGTGRNTEAFF,TGCGCCAGCAGCCTCGCTATCGGGACAGGGAGGAACACTGAAGCTTTCTTT
TRBV7-8,.,TRBJ1-4,.,17,CASSLFLGPATNEKLFF,TGTGCCAGCAGCTTATTTTTGGGGCCAGCAACTAATGAAAAACTGTTTTTT
TRBV28,.,TRBJ1-6,TRBD1,14,CASRMGQGYSPLHF,TGTGCCAGCAGGATGGGACAGGGTTATTCACCCCTCCACTTT
TRBV27,.,TRBJ2-1,.,13,CASSLYPRGEQFF,TGTGCCAGCAGTTTATACCCCCGGGGAGAGCAGTTCTTC
TRBV9,.,TRBJ2-1,TRBD2,15,CASSPGLAASNEQFF,TGTGCCAGCAGCCCCGGACTAGCGGCCTCCAATGAGCAGTTCTTC
TRBV15,.,TRBJ1-1,.,14,CATSRNRVATEAFF,TGTGCCACCAGCAGGAACAGGGTTGCCACTGAAGCTTTCTTT
TRBV29-1,.,TRBJ1-1,.,13,CSAESGGLAEAFF,TGCAGCGCCGAGTCGGGGGGCCTCGCTGAAGCTTTCTTT
TRBV29-1,.,TRBJ2-2,TRBD1,15,CSVDPGQGYTGELFF,TGCAGCGTAGACCCGGGACAGGGGTACACCGGGGAGCTGTTTTTT
TRBV7-6,.,TRBJ2-7,.,14,CASTRYGPSYEQYF,TGTGCCAGCACCAGGTACGGTCCCTCCTACGAGCAGTACTTC
TRBV29-1,.,TRBJ2-1,TRBD2,13,CSVERLAGVEQFF,TGCAGCGTTGAGCGACTAGCGGGAGTTGAGCAGTTCTTC
TRBV5-1,.,TRBJ2-7,TRBD1,12,CASRLTGEEQYF,TGCGCCAGCAGACTGACAGGGGAGGAGCAGTACTTC
TRBV7-9,.,TRBJ2-1,.,15,CASSSHKRSYNEQFF,TGTGCCAGCAGCTCACATAAAAGGTCCTACAATGAGCAGTTCTTC